The clone carrying this T cell receptor beta chain appeared many times. Germline CDR1 reads MNHEY; CDR2 reads SVGAGI. The CDR3 is 14 residues long. The V gene lost 0 bases and the J gene lost 4 bases, with 9 bases spanning the gap. The iRepertoire nested amplicon-rescue multiplex PCR amplified TCR alpha and beta CDR3s from RNA. TCRdb re-called the multiplex PCR reads with MiXCR, one entry per CDR3 protein. The repertoire holds around 350,000 distinct CDR3 sequences, with 41% as singletons. The source of the sample is a study of glioma-infiltrating T cells. The sequencing input was glioma tissue, nonneoplastic brain tissue, or PBMCs (not recorded which). This TCR was recovered from a human donor with low-grade glioma or glioblastoma, undergoing nonglioma brain surgery, or in good health (not recorded which). This chain connects TRBV6-5 to TRBJ1-1; D is perhaps TRBD1 (5 bases). The DNA for the CDR3 is TGTGCCAGCAGTTACTCTTTAAGGGGCACTGAAGCTTTCTTT. Protein sequence: CASSYSLRGTEAFF.